This T cell receptor (beta chain) came from a study of pediatric ulcerative colitis. Broader study findings: Some T cells in rectal biopsies may come from blood, especially with overt colitis.

Germline V gene sequence: CDR1 SGDLS, CDR2 YYNGEE. Trimming removed 4 bases from V and 2 bases from J, with 16 bases in between. This CDR3 region has 16 residues. Produced via immunoSEQ multiplex PCR; TCRdb's table is partial and in-frame only. The sample yields some 10,000 clones, 75% to 85% seen once. During colonoscopy, one to two rectal pinch biopsies were collected. This clone was seen a handful of times. The target antigen is unknown. V usage is TRBV9 and J usage is TRBJ1-5; D remains ambiguous. This sequence originates from a girl aged 5 to 17 who was a control in a study of pediatric ulcerative colitis. The sequenced material came from gut tissue. CDR3 in amino acids: CASSPDGFTGNQPQHF. For the CDR3, the DNA is TGTGCCAGCAGCCCGGACGGGTTTACGGGCAATCAGCCCCAGCATTTT. The full variable domain, completed using reference TRBV9 and TRBJ1-5, is DSGVTQTPKHLITATGQRVTLRCSPRSGDLSVYWYQQSLDQGLQFLIQYYNGEERAKGNILERFSAQQFPDLHSELNLSSLELGDSALYFCASSPDGFTGNQPQHFGDGTRLSIL.